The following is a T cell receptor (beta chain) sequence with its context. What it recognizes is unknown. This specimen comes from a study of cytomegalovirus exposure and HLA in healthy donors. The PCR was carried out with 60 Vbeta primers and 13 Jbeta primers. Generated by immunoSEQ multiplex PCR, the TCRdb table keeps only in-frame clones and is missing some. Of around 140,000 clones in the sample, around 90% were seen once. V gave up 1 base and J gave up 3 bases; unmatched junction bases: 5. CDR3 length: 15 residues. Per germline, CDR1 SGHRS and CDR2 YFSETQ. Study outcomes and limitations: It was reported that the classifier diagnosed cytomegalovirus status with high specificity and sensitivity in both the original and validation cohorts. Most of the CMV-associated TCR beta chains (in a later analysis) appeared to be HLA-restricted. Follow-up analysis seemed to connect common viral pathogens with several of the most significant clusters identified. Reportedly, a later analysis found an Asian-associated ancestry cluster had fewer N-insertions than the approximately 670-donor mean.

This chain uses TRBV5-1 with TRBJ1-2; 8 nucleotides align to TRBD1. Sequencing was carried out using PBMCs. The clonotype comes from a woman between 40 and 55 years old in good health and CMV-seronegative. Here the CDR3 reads CASSLSPQGDYGYTF. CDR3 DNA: TGCGCCAGCAGCTTGAGCCCACAGGGGGACTATGGCTACACCTTC.